The entry below describes one TCR beta chain. Its recognized antigen is unknown. No qualities accompany the bases; no much larger clone lies one base away. PBMCs were isolated by Ficoll-Paque density gradient centrifugation. The sample is drawn from a study of T-cell memory formation after mild COVID-19 (dated by TCRdb to the early 2020s). General notes on the study: TCR sequence clusters from the two donors were largely donor specific. In two donors, T-cell clones that expanded and contracted after mild COVID-19 were followed by sequencing TCRalpha and TCRbeta repertoires longitudinally. Two young, previously healthy adult volunteers, one female and one male, were included in the cohort.

In the germline V gene, CDR1 corresponds to SGHDT and CDR2 to YYEEEE. The cysteine opens and the phenylalanine closes a CDR3 of 18 amino acids. The read is trimmed to its CDR3 DNA, 54 bases read in frame from base 1. V is reduced by 2 bases and J by 3 bases, leaving a spacing of 22 bases between them. Sequencing was carried out with an Illumina NovaSeq 6000. cDNA libraries for TCRalpha and TCRbeta were prepared by 5'RACE using constant-segment primers, with sample barcodes and unique molecular identifiers added. Trizol reagent was used to extract RNA from every sample. The libraries were amplified in two PCR steps, and the second step added a second sample barcode and Illumina TruSeq adapters. Sequencing of the libraries was done on an Illumina NovaSeq, producing 2 x 150 bp paired-end reads. In the original analysis: The reads were demultiplexed and collapsed into UMI-guided consensus sequences using migec v1.2.7. Using mixcr v2.1.11, the UMI consensuses were aligned to TRA and TRB V and J templates and assembled into clonotypes. Expanded or contracted clonotypes were those called significant by both edgeR and NoisET, with noise models trained on biological replicates. For edgeR calls, the cutoffs were a false discovery rate-adjusted p below 0.01 and a log2 fold-change threshold of 1. As an exploratory analysis of dynamics, PCA with hierarchical clustering was applied to max-normalized trajectories of the 1000 most abundant clonotypes. Each responding clone was given a CD4 or CD8 phenotype based on the CD4+ and CD8+ repertoires, which had been sequenced separately. The public reads were reprocessed in TCRdb via fastp at Q25 and MiXCR, keeping in-frame beta chains. Identical CDR3 proteins give one entry, which carries the most common genes and DNA. The V and J calls and clone size are TCRdb's, not the authors'. The sample table records hundreds of thousands of distinct CDR3 sequences; about 16% of these occur just once. Around 2.2% of the sample rests with the top ten.

What the research found in general, with its limitations: Some responding clones were detected in pre-infection memory, suggesting pre-existing cross-reactive memory T cells joined the SARS-CoV-2 response. Contracting CD4+ clones turned up mainly in the CM and EM memory subsets, whereas EMRA was where CD8+ clones were enriched. The study included only a couple of mild cases, and larger cohorts that include severe cases with pre-infection samples were judged to be necessary. From day 15 to 85, contracting clones showed balanced CD4/CD8 phenotypes, whereas a second wave of clones that expanded from day 15 to 37 leaned towards CD4+. SARS-CoV-2 specificity of the second-wave clones peaking on day 37 was not confirmed.

This receptor was taken from an adult woman who had mild COVID-19 (a few samples of this study predate the infection). The sample titles of this study are shuffled in the database, so cell type and time point are left out; the donor was told from shared clones. Sequencing was performed on PBMCs or a T cell subset sorted from them (not recorded which). The sequence joins TRBV5-6 to TRBJ2-3; TRBD2 is perhaps the D gene, given 6 matching bases. This receptor carries the CDR3 CASSFPGLNPKGTDTQYF. The bases are TGTGCCAGCAGCTTTCCAGGACTAAATCCCAAGGGGACAGATACGCAGTATTTT.